This T cell receptor beta chain is from a study of T-cell reconstitution after alpha-beta-depleted transplantation in children. Researchers prepared the TCRbeta library using unique molecular identifiers, the study reports. TCRdb fed the PCR reads into MiXCR, producing one record per CDR3 protein. Among more than 250,000 distinct CDR3 sequences listed, approximately 9.6% were seen once. This clonotype was observed a few times. CDR1 and CDR2 (germline): SGHVS, FNYEAQ. Trimming pared 3 bases from V and 2 bases from J, leaving 17 bases between. The CDR3 extends over 17 amino acids. The source of this sequence is a human donor who donated a stem cell graft to a child with SCID. The sample in question was PBMCs from the stem cell graft donor, obtained from the stem cell graft. The J gene is TRBJ1-5, the V gene TRBV7-6, with no clear D. DNA for the CDR3: TGTGCCAGCAGCTTGGATGGGAGGGTTCCCGGCAATCAGCCCCAGCATTTT. Its protein product is CASSLDGRVPGNQPQHF.